The sequence of this T cell receptor (beta chain) was determined in a study of blood T cell repertoires in COVID-19. Across the study: From T cells, B-cell-depleted T cells, or PBMCs came the material, which was cDNA or gDNA.

The CDR3 totals 15 residues. V trimming: 1 base; J trimming: 5 bases; junction bases outside the gene matches: 5. Germline CDR1 and CDR2: GTSNPN and SVGIG (reference sequence). Libraries were prepared by immunoSEQ multiplex PCR; TCRdb keeps only in-frame clonotypes and omits some of them. The data show about 360,000 clones, less than 90% seen once. Material: peripheral blood. This TCR came from an older woman with COVID-19, enrolled during active disease. The chain uses TRBV30 and TRBJ1-5; 10 positions match TRBD1. CDR3 sequence: CAWSDGQGGYQPQHF. CDR3 DNA sequence: TGTGCCTGGAGTGACGGACAGGGGGGTTATCAGCCCCAGCATTTT.